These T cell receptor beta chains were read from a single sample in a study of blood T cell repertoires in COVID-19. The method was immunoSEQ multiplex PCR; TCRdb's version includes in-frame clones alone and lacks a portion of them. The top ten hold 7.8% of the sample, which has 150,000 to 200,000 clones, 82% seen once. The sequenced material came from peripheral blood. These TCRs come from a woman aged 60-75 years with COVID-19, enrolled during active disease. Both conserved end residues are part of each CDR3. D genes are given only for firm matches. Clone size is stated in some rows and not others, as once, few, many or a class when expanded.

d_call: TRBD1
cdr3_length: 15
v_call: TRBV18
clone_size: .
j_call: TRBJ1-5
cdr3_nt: TGTGCCAGCTCACCTGACAGGGCTTCCAATCAGCCCCAGCATTTT
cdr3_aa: CASSPDRASNQPQHF

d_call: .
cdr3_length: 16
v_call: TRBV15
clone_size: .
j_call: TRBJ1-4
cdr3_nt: TGTGCCACCAGCAGAGATTATGCTACGGCTAATGAAAAACTGTTTTTT
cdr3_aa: CATSRDYATANEKLFF

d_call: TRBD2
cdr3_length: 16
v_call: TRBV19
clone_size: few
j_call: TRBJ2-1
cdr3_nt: TGTGCCAGTAGTACCCTAGCGGGAGGGCGCTTGGGGGAGCAGTTCTTC
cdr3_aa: CASSTLAGGRLGEQFF

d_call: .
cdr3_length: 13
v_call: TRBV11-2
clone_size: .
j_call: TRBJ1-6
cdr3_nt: TGTGCCAGCAGCTTAGAACGGGATTCACCCCTCCACTTT
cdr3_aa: CASSLERDSPLHF

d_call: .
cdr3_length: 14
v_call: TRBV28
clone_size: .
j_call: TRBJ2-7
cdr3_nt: TGTGCCAGCAGTCAACAAGGGGTCTACTACGAGCAGTACTTC
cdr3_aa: CASSQQGVYYEQYF

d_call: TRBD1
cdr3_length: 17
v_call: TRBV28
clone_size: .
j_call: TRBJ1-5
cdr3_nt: TGTGCCAGCAGTTTAATGCAGGGGGCGGGAGGCAATCAGCCCCAGCATTTT
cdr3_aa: CASSLMQGAGGNQPQHF

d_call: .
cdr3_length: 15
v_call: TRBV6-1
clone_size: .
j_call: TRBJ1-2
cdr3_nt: TGTGCCAGCAGTGAAGCGCTCGCTCAGGGCTATGGCTACACCTTC
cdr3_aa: CASSEALAQGYGYTF

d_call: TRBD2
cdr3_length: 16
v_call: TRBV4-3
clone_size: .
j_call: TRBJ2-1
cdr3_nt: TGCGCCAGCAGCCGCCTGCTAGCGGGGTACCGCAATGAGCAGTTCTTC
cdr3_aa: CASSRLLAGYRNEQFF

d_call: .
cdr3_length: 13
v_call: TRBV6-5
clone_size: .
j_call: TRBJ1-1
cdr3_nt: TGTGCCAGCACCGACGGGAGGGTGACTGAAGCTTTCTTT
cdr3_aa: CASTDGRVTEAFF

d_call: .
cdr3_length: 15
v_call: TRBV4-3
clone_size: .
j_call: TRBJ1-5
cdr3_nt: TGCGCCAGCAGCCAATCCCAGGGACTCAATCAGCCCCAGCATTTT
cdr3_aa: CASSQSQGLNQPQHF

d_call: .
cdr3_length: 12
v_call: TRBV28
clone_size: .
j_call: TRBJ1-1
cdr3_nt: TGTGCCAGCGCGGGAGGACTCACTGAAGCTTTCTTT
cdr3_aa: CASAGGLTEAFF

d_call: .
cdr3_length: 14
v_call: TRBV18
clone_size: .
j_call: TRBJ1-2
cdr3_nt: TGTGCCAGCTCACCACGGACACCCGAGATCGGCTACACCTTC
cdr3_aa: CASSPRTPEIGYTF

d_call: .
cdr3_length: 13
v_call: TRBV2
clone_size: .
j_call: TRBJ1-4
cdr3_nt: TGTGCCAGCAGCGACAGGTCGAATGAAAAACTGTTTTTT
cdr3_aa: CASSDRSNEKLFF

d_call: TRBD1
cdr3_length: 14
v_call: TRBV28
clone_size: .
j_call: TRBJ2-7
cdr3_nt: TGTGCCACCTACGGACAGGGCCCTTCCTACGAGCAGTACTTC
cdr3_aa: CATYGQGPSYEQYF

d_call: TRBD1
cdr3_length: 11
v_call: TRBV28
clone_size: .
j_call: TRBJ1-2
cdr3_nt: TGTGCCAGCAGCCGTAGGACAGGGCAGAACTTC
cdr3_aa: CASSRRTGQNF

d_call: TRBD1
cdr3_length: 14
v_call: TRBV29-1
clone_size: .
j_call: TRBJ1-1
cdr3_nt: TGCAGCGTTGGCATGGGACAGGGGAACACTGAAGCTTTCTTT
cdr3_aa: CSVGMGQGNTEAFF

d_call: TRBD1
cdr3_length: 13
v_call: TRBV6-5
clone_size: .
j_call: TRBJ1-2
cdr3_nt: TGTGCCAGCAGGACGGACAGGAGTGGGGGCTACACCTTC
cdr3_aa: CASRTDRSGGYTF

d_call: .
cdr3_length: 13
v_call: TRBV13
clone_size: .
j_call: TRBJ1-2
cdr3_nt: TGTGCCAGCAGCCTGACAGGATCTGGTAGCTACACCTTC
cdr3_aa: CASSLTGSGSYTF

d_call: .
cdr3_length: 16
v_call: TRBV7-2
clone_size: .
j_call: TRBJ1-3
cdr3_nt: TGTGCCAGCAGCTTAGTAGGAGGAAACTCTGGAAACACCATATATTTT
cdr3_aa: CASSLVGGNSGNTIYF

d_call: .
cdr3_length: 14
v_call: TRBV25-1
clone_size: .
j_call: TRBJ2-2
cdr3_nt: TGTGCCAGCAGCGAGAACCCGGGCACCGGGGAGCTGTTTTTT
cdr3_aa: CASSENPGTGELFF

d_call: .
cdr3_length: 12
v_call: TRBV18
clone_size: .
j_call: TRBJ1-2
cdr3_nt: TGTGCCAGCTCCTTAACGTCCGGGGATTACACCTTC
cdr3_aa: CASSLTSGDYTF

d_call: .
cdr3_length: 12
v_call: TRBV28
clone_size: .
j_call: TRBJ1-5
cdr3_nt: TGTGCCAGCAGCCCCCCGGGACAGCCCCAGCATTTT
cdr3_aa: CASSPPGQPQHF

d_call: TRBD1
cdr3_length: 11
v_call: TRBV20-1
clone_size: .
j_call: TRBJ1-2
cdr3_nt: TGCAGTGCATATACAGGGGTCGGCTACACCTTC
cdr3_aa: CSAYTGVGYTF

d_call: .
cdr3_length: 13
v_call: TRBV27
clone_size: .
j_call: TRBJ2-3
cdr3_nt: TGTGCCAGCAGTCCCTACAGCACAGATACGCAGTATTTT
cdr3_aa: CASSPYSTDTQYF

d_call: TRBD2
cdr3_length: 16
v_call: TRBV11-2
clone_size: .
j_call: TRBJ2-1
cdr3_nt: TGTGCCAGCAGCTTAGACGGCGGGAGAATTTACAATGAGCAGTTCTTC
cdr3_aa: CASSLDGGRIYNEQFF

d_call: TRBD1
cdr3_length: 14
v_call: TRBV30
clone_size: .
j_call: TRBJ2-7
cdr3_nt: TGTGCCTGGAGTCCGGGACAGCCCGCTGACGAGCAGTACTTC
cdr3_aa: CAWSPGQPADEQYF

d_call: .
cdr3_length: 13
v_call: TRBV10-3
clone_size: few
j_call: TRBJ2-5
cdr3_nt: TGTGCCATCCAAGGCGGGGACCAAGAGACCCAGTACTTC
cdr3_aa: CAIQGGDQETQYF

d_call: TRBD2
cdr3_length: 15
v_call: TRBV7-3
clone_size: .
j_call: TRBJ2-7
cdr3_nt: TGTGCCAGCAGCTTAGCGGCGGGAGAATTCTACGAGCAGTACTTC
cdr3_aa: CASSLAAGEFYEQYF

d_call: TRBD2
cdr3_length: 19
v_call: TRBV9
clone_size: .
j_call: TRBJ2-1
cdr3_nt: TGTGCCAGCAGCGTAGAGGGACTAGCGGGAGGGCGTAAAAACAATGAGCAGTTCTTC
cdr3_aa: CASSVEGLAGGRKNNEQFF

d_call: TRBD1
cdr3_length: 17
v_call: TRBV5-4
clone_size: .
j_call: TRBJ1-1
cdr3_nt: TGTGCCAGCAGCTTAGGACAGGGCCCTCCCCGAAACACTGAAGCTTTCTTT
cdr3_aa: CASSLGQGPPRNTEAFF

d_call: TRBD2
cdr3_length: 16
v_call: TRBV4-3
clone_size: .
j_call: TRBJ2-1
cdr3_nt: TGCGCCAGCAGCCAAGCGTTTGCGGGAGGGAATAATGAGCAGTTCTTC
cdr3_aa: CASSQAFAGGNNEQFF

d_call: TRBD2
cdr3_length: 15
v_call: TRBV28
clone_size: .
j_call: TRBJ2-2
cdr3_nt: TGTGCCAGCAGGCCGGGACTACTTACCACCGGGGAGCTGTTTTTT
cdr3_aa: CASRPGLLTTGELFF

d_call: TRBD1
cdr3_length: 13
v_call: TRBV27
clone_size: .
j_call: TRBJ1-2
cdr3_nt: TGTGCCAGCAGTTTAAGACAGGGAAATGGCTACACCTTC
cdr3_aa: CASSLRQGNGYTF

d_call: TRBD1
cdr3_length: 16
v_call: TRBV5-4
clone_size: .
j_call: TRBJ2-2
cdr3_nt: TGTGCCAGCGTTGAACAGAGGGGGCCGAACACCGGGGAGCTGTTTTTT
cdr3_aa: CASVEQRGPNTGELFF

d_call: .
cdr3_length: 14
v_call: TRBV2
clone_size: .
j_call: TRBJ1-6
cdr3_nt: TGTGCCAGCAGCCAGGCAAAAAATAATTCACCCCTCCACTTT
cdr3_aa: CASSQAKNNSPLHF

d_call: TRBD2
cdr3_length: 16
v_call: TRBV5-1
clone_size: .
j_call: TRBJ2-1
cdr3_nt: TGCGCCAGCAGCTTGTTCTTGGGGACTAGCGGGACGGAGCAGTTCTTC
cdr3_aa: CASSLFLGTSGTEQFF

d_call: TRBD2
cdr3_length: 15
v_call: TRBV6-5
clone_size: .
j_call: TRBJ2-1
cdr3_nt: TGTGCCAGCAGTTCCCCCGGGGGGTTGGTCAATGAGCAGTTCTTC
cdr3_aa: CASSSPGGLVNEQFF